This entry lists 27 T cell receptor beta chains sequenced from one sample in a study of T cell responses to AZD1222 COVID-19 vaccine. Measured with immunoSEQ multiplex PCR; TCRdb has only the in-frame clones, and not every one. Of approximately 150,000 clones detected, 85% to 95% appear once; the ten largest clones hold over 1%. The sample was peripheral blood, taken on day 0 of AZD1222 vaccination. The receptors derive from an adult in good health.

The rearrangement uses TRBV19 and TRBJ2-3; 14 bases agree with TRBD2. The V and J ends lost 3 bases and 1 base, in that order; junction bases with no gene match: 6. CDR3 length: 18 amino acids. Germline lookup yields CDR1 LNHDA and CDR2 SQIVND (reference sequence). The CDR3 here is CASSIHGLAGGGTDTQYF. CDR3 bases: TGTGCCAGTAGTATTCATGGACTAGCGGGAGGCGGCACAGATACGCAGTATTTT.

V and J are TRBV5-1 and TRBJ1-2; D might be TRBD1 (5 bases). V was trimmed by 1 base and J by 8 bases, leaving 12 bases between them. Germline CDR1 reads SGHRS; CDR2 reads YFSETQ. The CDR3 has 13 residues. CDR3 sequence reads: CASSLRNGAGYTF. CDR3 DNA sequence: TGCGCCAGCAGCTTGCGCAACGGGGCCGGCTACACCTTC.

The V and J genes are TRBV6-5 and TRBJ2-2; D gene ambiguous. The germline V gene encodes CDR1 MNHEY and CDR2 SVGAGI. V was shortened by 6 bases and J by 6 bases, with 8 bases between the two germline ends. The CDR3 runs to 12 residues. The CDR3 protein is CASRNYPGELFF. The CDR3 DNA sequence: TGTGCCAGCAGAAATTACCCCGGGGAGCTGTTTTTT.

V usage is TRBV7-2 and J usage is TRBJ1-1; no definite D call. The V gene lost 3 bases and the J gene lost 4 bases, with 12 bases spanning the gap. CDR1 and CDR2 (germline): SGHTA, FQGNSA. The CDR3 is 14 amino acids. CDR3 in DNA: TGTGCCAGCAGCTTGGATTCAGGCGGCACTGAAGCTTTCTTT. Its translation is CASSLDSGGTEAFF.

This rearrangement joins TRBV6-1 to TRBJ1-5; possibly TRBD1 for D (6 bases). V lost 4 bases and J lost 5, with 18 bases in between. Germline-derived CDR1 and CDR2 are MNHNS and SASEGT. The CDR3 loop spans 16 amino acids. The CDR3 is CASSVETGGFDQPQHF. The DNA of the CDR3 is TGTGCCAGCAGTGTAGAGACAGGCGGCTTCGATCAGCCCCAGCATTTT.

The chain combines TRBV5-4 with TRBJ2-2, with D hard to call. Germline-derived CDR1 and CDR2 are SGHNT and YYREEE (reference sequence). With 4 bases removed from V and 2 bases from J, the gap between germline ends came to 12 bases. CDR3 length: 15 residues. The CDR3 loop is CASSPGPDNTGELFF. In nucleotides, the CDR3 is TGTGCCAGCAGCCCCGGACCGGACAACACCGGGGAGCTGTTTTTT.

This clone was recorded once. V is TRBV2 and J is TRBJ1-5, with D unresolved. Germline CDR1 and CDR2: SNHLY and FYNNEI. The CDR3 covers 14 residues. The V gene lost 5 bases and the J gene lost 3 bases, with 11 bases spanning the gap. The CDR3 DNA sequence: TGTGCCAGCAGTTTCACAGAATCCAATCAGCCCCAGCATTTT. Protein sequence: CASSFTESNQPQHF.

The chain links TRBV5-1 to TRBJ2-2; TRBD2 matches 9 bases. The germline gives CDR1 SGHRS, CDR2 YFSETQ. The CDR3 runs 16 residues. Trimming took 0 bases from V and 5 from J; bases not matched to a gene: 5. CDR3 nucleotide sequence: TGCGCCAGCAGCTTGGGTAGCGGGGGAGAAACCGGGGAGCTGTTTTTT. It yields the protein CASSLGSGGETGELFF.

The chain employs TRBV6-4 and TRBJ1-1; D perhaps matches TRBD1 (5 bases). V was pared by 3 bases and J by 4 bases, with 12 bases between. CDR1 and CDR2 (germline): MRHNA, SNTAGT. The CDR3 sequence is 14 residues long. The CDR3 region is CASSEGGGGTEAFF. Here the CDR3 DNA reads TGTGCCAGCAGTGAAGGTGGGGGGGGCACTGAAGCTTTCTTT.

This chain connects TRBV19 to TRBJ1-5, with D unclear. The CDR3 sequence is 18 residues long. V was trimmed by 3 bases and J by 0 bases, leaving 18 bases between them. The germline V gene has CDR1 LNHDA and CDR2 SQIVND (reference sequence). CDR3 amino acids: CASSMWQDLPDSNQPQHF. The CDR3 DNA sequence: TGTGCCAGTAGTATGTGGCAGGACTTACCAGATAGCAATCAGCCCCAGCATTTT.

The chain recombines TRBV4-3 with TRBJ2-3, with D hard to call. The CDR3 runs 14 residues. Germline assignment: CDR1 LGHNA and CDR2 YSLEER. V dropped 1 base and J dropped 4 bases, with 9 bases sitting between them. This CDR3 reads CASSQGVRADTQYF. The CDR3 nucleotides are TGCGCCAGCAGCCAAGGGGTTAGGGCAGATACGCAGTATTTT.

The chain links TRBV7-9 to TRBJ2-2; TRBD1 agrees at 11 bases. Looked up from germline, CDR1 is SEHNR and CDR2 is FQNEAQ (reference sequence). CDR3 length equals 16 residues. The V gene end was trimmed by 5 bases and the J gene end by 7 bases; junction bases not matched to a gene: 9. The CDR3 sequence is CASSPTDRGRLGELFF. The CDR3 DNA sequence: TGTGCCAGCAGCCCGACGGACAGGGGGCGGCTCGGGGAGCTGTTTTTT.

This sequence joins TRBV3-1 (or the pseudogene TRBV3-2) and TRBJ1-3; D may be TRBD1 (5 bases). CDR3 size: 15 residues. The V end lost 2 bases, the J end lost 0 bases, and 8 bases lay between the germline ends. Germline lookup yields CDR1 LGHDT and CDR2 YNNKEL (reference sequence). Here the CDR3 reads CASSQWGYSGNTIYF. As DNA, the CDR3 is TGTGCCAGCAGCCAATGGGGGTACTCTGGAAACACCATATATTTT.

The chain combines TRBV6-1 with TRBJ2-2, with D unclear. CDR1 MNHNS and CDR2 SASEGT come from the germline V gene. This CDR3 is built from 16 residues. V was shortened by 2 bases and J by 2 bases, with 12 bases between the two germline ends. The CDR3: CASSEIRQLNTGELFF. The CDR3 nucleotides read TGTGCCAGCAGTGAAATTCGTCAGTTAAACACCGGGGAGCTGTTTTTT.

In its sample, this clone was seen once. The chain employs TRBV5-1 and TRBJ2-1; D gene unclear. V was pared by 2 bases and J by 4 bases, with 4 bases between. CDR1 and CDR2 from the germline V gene are SGHRS and YFSETQ. CDR3 length equals 12 residues. CDR3 residues: CASSFAYNEQFF. In DNA form, the CDR3 reads TGCGCCAGCAGCTTTGCGTACAATGAGCAGTTCTTC.

The gene calls are TRBV12-3 or TRBV12-4 and TRBJ2-5; D ambiguous. This CDR3 is built from 12 residues. The V end was cut by 2 bases, the J end by 5 bases, with 6 bases between. As DNA, the CDR3 is TGTGCCAGCAGTTTATCATCTGAGACCCAGTACTTC. Its protein is CASSLSSETQYF.

V is TRBV5-6 and J is TRBJ1-2; D unresolved. Germline CDR1 and CDR2: SGHDT and YYEEEE. Trimming removed 4 bases from V and 5 bases from J, with 9 bases in between. CDR3 size: 12 residues. CDR3 loop: CASSQEGYGYTF. The CDR3 nucleotides are TGTGCCAGCAGCCAAGAGGGATATGGCTACACCTTC.

The rearrangement uses TRBV6-5 and TRBJ1-1; D is unclear. V was cut by 3 bases and J by 1 base, with 15 bases left in between. Germline CDR1 is MNHEY and CDR2 is SVGAGI. The length of the CDR3 is 16 residues. The CDR3, as DNA: TGTGCCAGCAGTTATTCCTTTCAGGCTAGGAACACTGAAGCTTTCTTT. Its protein product is CASSYSFQARNTEAFF.

The V gene is TRBV28, the J gene TRBJ1-5; 7 bases line up with TRBD1. Looked up from germline, CDR1 is MDHEN and CDR2 is SYDVKM. Trimming at V came to 7 bases and at J to 9 bases, leaving 15 bases not matched to a gene. The CDR3 extends over 15 amino acids. The CDR3 here is CASTPSTGRQWPQHF. The CDR3 DNA follows: TGTGCCAGCACCCCCTCGACAGGGCGTCAGTGGCCCCAGCATTTT. Combining the CDR3 with reference TRBV28 and TRBJ1-5 gives the whole variable domain DVKVTQSSRYLVKRTGEKVFLECVQDMDHENMFWYRQDPGLGLRLIYFSYDVKMKEKGDIPEGYSVSREKKERFSLILESASTNQTSMYLCASTPSTGRQWPQHFGDGTRLSIL.

V usage is TRBV18 and J usage is TRBJ2-3; no firm D call. The length of the CDR3 is 11 residues. V lost 3 bases and J 6 bases, leaving 4 bases between the germline ends. Germline V gene data show CDR1 as KGHSH and CDR2 as LQKENI. As DNA, the CDR3 is TGTGCCAGCTCACCTGGGGATACGCAGTATTTT. This gives the protein CASSPGDTQYF. The variable domain in full, completed from reference TRBV18 and TRBJ2-3, reads NAGVMQNPRHLVRRRGQEARLRCSPMKGHSHVYWYRQLPEEGLKFMVYLQKENIIDESGMPKERFSAEFPKEGPSILRIQQVVRGDSAAYFCASSPGDTQYFGPGTRLTVL.

The V gene is TRBV6-5, the J gene TRBJ2-1; 11 positions match TRBD2. V lost 3 bases, J lost 5 bases, and 3 bases stayed unmatched. CDR3 size: 15 residues. Looked up from germline, CDR1 is MNHEY and CDR2 is SVGAGI. CDR3 amino acids: CASSYLAGGHNEQFF. Here the CDR3 DNA reads TGTGCCAGCAGTTATTTAGCGGGAGGGCACAATGAGCAGTTCTTC.

Here the CDR3 reads CASGRENTDTQYF. DNA for the CDR3: TGTGCCAGCGGGCGGGAGAACACAGATACGCAGTATTTT. J is TRBJ2-3 and V is TRBV2, with 7 nucleotides matching TRBD2. Germline CDR1 and CDR2: SNHLY and FYNNEI. J gave up 2 bases and V 8 bases, and 4 bases lay outside the gene matches. The length of the CDR3 is 13 residues.

The gene calls are TRBV4-2 and TRBJ2-3; 10 positions match TRBD1. Germline V lookup: CDR1 LGHNA, CDR2 YNFKEQ. The CDR3 sequence is 15 residues long. V lost 6 bases and J lost 2; bases outside the gene matches: 5. CDR3 sequence reads: CASRPGQGITDTQYF. Here the CDR3 DNA reads TGTGCCAGCAGACCGGGACAGGGGATCACAGATACGCAGTATTTT.

The rearrangement joins TRBV6-2 or TRBV6-3 to TRBJ2-4; 8 nucleotides align to TRBD2. J lost 2 bases, V lost 6 bases, and 6 bases had no gene match. Germline lookup yields CDR1 MNHEY and CDR2 SVGEGT. The length of the CDR3 is 15 residues. This CDR3 is CASSPSGGPKNIQYF. DNA for the CDR3: TGTGCCAGCAGCCCCAGCGGGGGTCCCAAAAACATTCAGTACTTC.

The J gene is TRBJ1-1, the V gene TRBV14; D is ambiguous. The CDR3 consists of 13 residues. Per the germline V gene, CDR1 is SGHDN and CDR2 is FVKESK. Deletions cut 1 base from V and 7 bases from J, with 10 bases between. The CDR3: CASSQAGRGEAFF. The CDR3 DNA reads TGTGCCAGCAGCCAAGCGGGTAGAGGTGAAGCTTTCTTT.

The V and J genes are TRBV7-2 and TRBJ2-7, with D possibly matching TRBD1 (6 bases). From germline, CDR1 is SGHTA and CDR2 FQGNSA. V lost 1 base and J 2 bases, leaving 9 bases between the germline ends. The length of the CDR3 is 14 residues. CDR3 in amino acids: CASSLGDTAYEQYV. The CDR3 coding sequence is TGTGCCAGCAGCTTAGGGGACACCGCCTACGAGCAGTACGTC.

The genes are TRBV5-1 and TRBJ2-2, with TRBD2 matching over 7 bases. V shed 0 bases, J shed 9 bases, and the junction held 8 bases outside the gene matches. The germline gives CDR1 SGHRS, CDR2 YFSETQ. The CDR3 covers 15 residues. The CDR3 region has the DNA TGCGCCAGCAGCTTGGGGGGAGGGCCATCCCGGGAGCTGTTTTTT. It is translated as CASSLGGGPSRELFF.